This T cell receptor beta chain was captured by sequencing in a study of T cell changes during pregnancy in multiple sclerosis. Profiled with immunoSEQ multiplex PCR; TCRdb holds only in-frame clones, not every one. This sample carries about 59,000 clones, 90% to 95% of them seen once, and the ten largest clones take less than 3%. The V and J ends lost 5 bases and 1 base, in that order; junction bases with no gene match: 12. CDR3 length equals 18 residues. CDR1 and CDR2 from the germline V gene are SGHAT and FQNNGV. The clonotype comes from a female donor in good health, enrolled as a control in a pregnancy study. Material: peripheral blood, obtained in the third trimester of pregnancy. The rearrangement links TRBV11-2 to TRBJ2-3; 10 bases line up with TRBD2. The CDR3 region has the DNA TGTGCCAGCAGCGGGAGGTATAGCGGGGGGCCCCGCACAGATACGCAGTATTTT. As protein: CASSGRYSGGPRTDTQYF.